This is a list of T cell receptor beta chains from one sample in a study of T cell repertoires in cytomegalovirus infection. No antigen has been identified for these receptors. TCRdb analysed the reads with MiXCR anew, one entry per CDR3 protein. Among hundreds of thousands of distinct CDR3 sequences listed, around 30% were seen once. The specimen was cultured CD8+ T cells from PBMCs, collected from culture after CMV antigen stimulation. The source of these receptors is a human donor in good health (CMV status not recorded). Some clones in this sample may be carry-over from other donors' samples. The conserved cysteine and the conserved F or W are not part of the CDR3 here.

TRBV7-6	TRBJ2-7	ASSLGRTGRNEQY
TRBV7-9	TRBJ2-2	ASSSEGGLPGELF
TRBV12-3/TRBV12-4	TRBJ1-2	ASSFRQGHGYT
TRBV6-2/TRBV6-3	TRBJ2-7	ASSYSGPPYEQY
TRBV12-3/TRBV12-4	TRBJ1-1	ASIAGSTEAF
TRBV29-1	TRBJ2-2	SVYSGTSTGELF
TRBV24-1	TRBJ2-3	ATSDVPPTDTQY
TRBV4-1	TRBJ2-7	ASSQDPNSGYEQY
TRBV6-7	TRBJ1-5	ASNSYQPQH
TRBV4-3	TRBJ2-3	ASSRGQGMDTQY
TRBV5-5	TRBJ2-2	ASWSPDSLYVTGELF
TRBV15	TRBJ2-1	ATSRDEPRMVSYNEQF
TRBV4-1	TRBJ2-1	ASSPGLGPEYEQF
TRBV7-9	TRBJ2-1	ASSGQQGANYNEQF
TRBV6-2/TRBV6-3	TRBJ2-5	ASSYFGTAQETQY
TRBV28	TRBJ2-2	ASSYPQAGTGELF